These 6 T cell receptor beta chains were sequenced from one sample in a study of T-cell reconstitution after alpha-beta-depleted transplantation in children. TCRbeta library preparation incorporated unique molecular identifiers. TCRdb itself ran the PCR reads through MiXCR, one entry per CDR3 protein. The sample comprises about 980,000 distinct CDR3 sequences, about 29% of which are singletons, and around 30% rests with the top ten. The specimen comprised PBMCs, mostly from graft donor cells, sampled 360 days after TCRalphabeta/CD19-depleted stem cell transplant. These receptors came from a boy younger than two who had a stem cell transplant for SCID, so the T cells may come from the graft donor.

V gene TRBV4-2 combines with J gene TRBJ2-1; no definite D call. V lost 0 bases to trimming and J lost 0 bases, with 9 bases between them. Germline values: CDR1 LGHNA, CDR2 YNFKEQ. The CDR3 sequence is 16 residues long. Here the CDR3 reads CASSQDAVHSYNEQFF. DNA of the CDR3: TGTGCCAGCAGCCAAGACGCCGTCCACTCCTACAATGAGCAGTTCTTC.

The genes are TRBV12-3 or TRBV12-4 and TRBJ2-2; perhaps TRBD1 as D (5 bases). V lost 3 bases, J lost 3 bases, and 11 bases lay in between. CDR3 size: 15 residues. CDR3: CASSFLDTHTGELFF. CDR3 nucleotides: TGTGCCAGCAGTTTTTTGGACACACACACCGGGGAGCTGTTTTTT.

The chain employs TRBV7-6 and TRBJ2-2; 7 bases are a match to TRBD1. Germline assignment: CDR1 SGHVS and CDR2 FNYEAQ. With 1 base clipped from V and 4 bases from J, the junction kept 9 bases outside the gene matches. The CDR3 has 17 amino acids. The CDR3 nucleotides read TGTGCCAGCAGCTTAGTCGACACAGGGGCTGTCACCGGGGAGCTGTTTTTT. Translation gives CASSLVDTGAVTGELFF.

A remark on this clonotype: The conserved closing phenylalanine or tryptophan is absent in this CDR3, likely reflecting a read error. The limits of the CDR3 on the DNA are not certain, so only TCRdb's listed CDR3 is given. V gene TRBV21-1 combines with J gene TRBJ2-3. TRBV21-1 is a pseudogene. The CDR3 is made up of 14 amino acids, end residues included. CDR3: CASSKLALTDTQYV.

CDR3 in amino acids: CASSILAGGEQETQYF. The CDR3 DNA is TGTGCCAGCAGCATTTTAGCGGGGGGGGAACAAGAGACCCAGTACTTC. V is TRBV7-3 and J is TRBJ2-5, with TRBD2 matching over 11 bases. CDR3 length: 16 amino acids. V trimming: 5 bases; J trimming: 2 bases; junction bases outside the gene matches: 7. Germline loops: CDR1 SGHTA, CDR2 FQGTGA.

This clonotype was seen a few times. The rearrangement links TRBV7-2 to TRBJ2-7; D ambiguous. This CDR3 is built from 14 residues. Germline assignment: CDR1 SGHTA and CDR2 FQGNSA. Trimming cost V 1 base and J 2 bases, with 9 bases left between them. This chain's CDR3 is CASSLGLSTYEQYF. CDR3 sequence (DNA): TGTGCCAGCAGCTTAGGGCTCTCCACCTACGAGCAGTACTTC.